The sequence of this T cell receptor beta chain was determined in a study of Ad26.COV2.S vaccination and SARS-CoV-2 variants. Study-level information: Participants got Ad26.COV2.S intramuscularly, once or twice 56 days apart.

Profiling relied on immunoSEQ multiplex PCR, and the TCRdb table lists in-frame clones only, not all of them. In the table there are about 400,000 clones, about 83% of which are singletons. Treatment defined: around 19 received Ad26.COV2.S at low or high dose, single or two shots; a few received placebo; per-sample allocation not given. Sampling happened 63 days after the first vaccine or placebo injection. At a Boston site, the person donating was an adult of 18-55 years. The CDR3 runs to 12 residues. Trimming shortened V by 3 bases and J by 7 bases, and 10 bases separated the two germline ends. CDR1 is SGHNT, CDR2 YYREEE, per germline (reference sequence).

This clonotype was obtained from a person aged 18-60 years who received the Ad26.COV2.S COVID-19 vaccine or a placebo. The source material was peripheral blood, sampled in a trial of Ad26.COV2.S vaccine versus placebo. V is TRBV5-4 and J is TRBJ1-2, with a tentative D call TRBD1 (5 bases). CDR3 nucleotides: TGTGCCAGCAGCTCGCCGGGGCCTGGCTACACCTTC. Translated: CASSSPGPGYTF.